This T cell receptor beta chain was found in a study of blood T cell repertoires in COVID-19. Study-wide context: COVID-19 samples from acute and convalescent phases originated in the United States, Italy and Spain. Sources were T cells, B-cell-depleted T cells, or PBMCs; the material itself was cDNA or gDNA.

In the original processing: Nucleated cell counts were estimated from reference gene primer amplification. The repertoire was sequenced with immunoSEQ multiplex PCR; TCRdb's copy has only in-frame clones and lacks some. V and J calls and clone size are those listed in that table; D and trimming were worked out from the DNA. The sample has around 220,000 clones; 79% are singletons. The CDR3 loop spans 13 amino acids. V dropped 5 bases and J dropped 5; count of bases not matched to a gene: 4. Germline V lookup: CDR1 SGHAT, CDR2 FQNNGV. The sequencing input was peripheral blood. This receptor was obtained from a woman aged 35 to 49 with active or convalescent COVID-19. The chain carries TRBV11-2 and TRBJ2-5; 8 nucleotides match TRBD2. CDR3 loop: CASSPGGAETQYF. CDR3 in DNA: TGTGCCAGCAGCCCGGGGGGGGCTGAGACCCAGTACTTC.